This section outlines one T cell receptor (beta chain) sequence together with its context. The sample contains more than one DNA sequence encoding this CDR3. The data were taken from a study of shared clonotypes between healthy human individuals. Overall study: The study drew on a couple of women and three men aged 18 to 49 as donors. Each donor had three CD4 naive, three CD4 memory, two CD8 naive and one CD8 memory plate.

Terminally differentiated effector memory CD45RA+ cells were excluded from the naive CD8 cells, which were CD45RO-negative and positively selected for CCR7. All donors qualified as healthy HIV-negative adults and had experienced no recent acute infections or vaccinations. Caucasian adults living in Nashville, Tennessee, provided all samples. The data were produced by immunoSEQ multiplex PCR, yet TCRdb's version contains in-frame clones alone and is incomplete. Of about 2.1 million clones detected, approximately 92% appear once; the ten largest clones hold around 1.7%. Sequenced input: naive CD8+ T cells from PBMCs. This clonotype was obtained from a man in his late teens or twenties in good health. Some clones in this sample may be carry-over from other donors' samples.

The CDR3 nucleotides read TGCAGTGCTAGACAGGGGTACGAGCAGTACTTC. Protein product: CSARQGYEQYF. The rearrangement links TRBV20-1 to TRBJ2-7, with a possible D match to TRBD1 (6 bases). CDR1 and CDR2 from the germline V gene are DFQATT and SNEGSKA (reference sequence). The CDR3 runs 11 residues. V was shortened by 2 bases and J by 4 bases, with 6 bases between the two germline ends.